This T cell receptor (beta chain) was captured by sequencing in a study of T-cell reconstitution after alpha-beta-depleted transplantation in children. Study-wide findings and caveats: Expanded graft clones, several hundred of them, were reportedly the source of alpha-beta T cells about two months after transplant. The authors attributed T-cell counts and diversity one year after transplant mostly to newly produced T cells. The high TCRbeta diversity at day 60 in some patients came from surviving recipient T cells and thymic progenitors.

After removal of 3 bases from V and 5 bases from J, the junction contained 12 bases not matched to a gene. This CDR3 is 17 amino acids long. Per the germline V gene, CDR1 is MGHRA and CDR2 is YSYEKL. Of note for this clonotype: Its cognate antigen is unknown.

Researchers prepared the TCRbeta library using unique molecular identifiers, the study reports. In TCRdb, the PCR reads were re-called with MiXCR into one record per CDR3 protein. The sample lists about 900,000 distinct CDR3 sequences; roughly 31% were seen once. The specimen was PBMCs, mostly from graft donor cells, collected 360 days after TCRalphabeta/CD19-depleted stem cell transplant. This sequence originates from a boy under two years old who had a stem cell transplant for SCID, so the T cells may come from the graft donor. The chain recombines TRBV4-1 with TRBJ2-3; 9 bases map to TRBD2. CDR3 DNA: TGCGCCAGCAGCCAGGAACGCGGGGGGGCAGTGGGAGATACGCAGTATTTT. Amino acids: CASSQERGGAVGDTQYF.